This T cell receptor beta chain came from a study of T cell repertoires in cytomegalovirus infection. Study as a whole: Public TCR beta signatures were indicative of both CMV infection and a matching HLA type.

TCRdb re-analysed the reads in MiXCR, keeping a single row per CDR3 protein. The sample yields some 200,000 distinct CDR3 sequences, approximately 38% seen once. Details on this clonotype: The antigen is not known.

The CDR3 covers 13 residues. CDR1 and CDR2 from the germline V gene are DFQATT and SNEGSKA (reference sequence). Losses at the gene ends were 6 bases for V and 4 bases for J; bases not matched to a gene: 6. The chain carries TRBV20-1 and TRBJ2-1; 7 bases agree with TRBD2. The sample here was CD8+ T cells from cultured PBMCs, taken from culture after CMV antigen stimulation. The TCR comes from a human donor in good health (CMV status not recorded). Some clones in this sample may be carry-over from other donors' samples. CDR3 loop: CSATGGLYNEQFF. The CDR3 DNA sequence: TGCAGTGCCACGGGAGGCCTTTACAATGAGCAGTTCTTC.